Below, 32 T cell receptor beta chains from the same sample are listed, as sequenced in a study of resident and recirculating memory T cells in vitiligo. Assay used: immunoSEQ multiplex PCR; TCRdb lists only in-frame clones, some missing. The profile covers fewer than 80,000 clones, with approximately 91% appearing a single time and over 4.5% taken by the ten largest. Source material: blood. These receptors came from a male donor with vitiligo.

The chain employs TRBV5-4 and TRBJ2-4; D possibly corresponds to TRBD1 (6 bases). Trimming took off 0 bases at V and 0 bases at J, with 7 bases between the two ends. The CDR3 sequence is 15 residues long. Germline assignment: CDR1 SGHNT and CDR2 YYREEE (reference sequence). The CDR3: CASSLAGVAKNIQYF. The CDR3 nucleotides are TGTGCCAGCAGCTTGGCAGGGGTAGCCAAAAACATTCAGTACTTC. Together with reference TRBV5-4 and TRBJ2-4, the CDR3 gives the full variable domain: ETGVTQSPTHLIKTRGQQVTLRCSSQSGHNTVSWYQQALGQGPQFIFQYYREEENGRGNFPPRFSGLQFPNYSSELNVNALELDDSALYLCASSLAGVAKNIQYFGAGTRLSVL.

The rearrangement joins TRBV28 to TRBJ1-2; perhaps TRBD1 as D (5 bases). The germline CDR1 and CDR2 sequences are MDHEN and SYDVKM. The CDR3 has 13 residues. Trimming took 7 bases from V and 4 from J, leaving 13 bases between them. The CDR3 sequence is CASTLAGGYGYTF. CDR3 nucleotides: TGTGCCAGCACCCTGGCGGGGGGCTATGGCTACACCTTC.

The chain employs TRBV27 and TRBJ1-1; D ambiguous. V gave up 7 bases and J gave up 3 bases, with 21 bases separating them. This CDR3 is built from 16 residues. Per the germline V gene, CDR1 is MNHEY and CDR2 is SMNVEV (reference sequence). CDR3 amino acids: CASTSASLPGYTEAFF. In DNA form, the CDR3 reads TGTGCCAGCACCTCGGCTTCCCTACCGGGGTACACTGAAGCTTTCTTT.

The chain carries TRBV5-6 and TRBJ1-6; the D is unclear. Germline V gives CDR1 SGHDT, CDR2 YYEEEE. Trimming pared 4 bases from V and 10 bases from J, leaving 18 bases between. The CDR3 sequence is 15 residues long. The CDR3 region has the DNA TGTGCCAGCAGCCCGAACTGGAGGTTCCCCTCACCCCTCCACTTT. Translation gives CASSPNWRFPSPLHF.

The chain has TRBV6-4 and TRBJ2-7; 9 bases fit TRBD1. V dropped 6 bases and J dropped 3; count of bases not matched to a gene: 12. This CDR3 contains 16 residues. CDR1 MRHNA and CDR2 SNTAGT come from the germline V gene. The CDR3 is CASRRPPGQGLYEQYF. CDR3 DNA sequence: TGTGCCAGCAGGCGACCCCCGGGACAGGGTCTCTACGAGCAGTACTTC.

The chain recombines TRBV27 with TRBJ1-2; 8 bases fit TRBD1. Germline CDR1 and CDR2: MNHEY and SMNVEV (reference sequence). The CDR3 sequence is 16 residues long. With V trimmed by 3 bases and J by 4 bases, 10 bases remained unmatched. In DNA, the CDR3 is TGTGCCAGCAGTTTCGGGACAGGATCTCATTTCTATGGCTACACCTTC. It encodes CASSFGTGSHFYGYTF.

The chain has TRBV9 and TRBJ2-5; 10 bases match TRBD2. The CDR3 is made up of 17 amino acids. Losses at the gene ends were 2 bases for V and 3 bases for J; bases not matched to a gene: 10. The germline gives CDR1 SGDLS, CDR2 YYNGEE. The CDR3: CASSVGGSGGPKETQYF. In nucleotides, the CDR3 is TGTGCCAGCAGCGTTGGGGGTAGCGGGGGGCCTAAAGAGACCCAGTACTTC.

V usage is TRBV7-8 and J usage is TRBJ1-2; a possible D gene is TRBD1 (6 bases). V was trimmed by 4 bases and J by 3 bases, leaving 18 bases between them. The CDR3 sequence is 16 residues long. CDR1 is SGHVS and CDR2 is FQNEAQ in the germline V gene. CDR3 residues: CASSSEGGGADYGYTF. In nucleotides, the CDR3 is TGTGCCAGCAGCTCCGAGGGGGGGGGCGCGGACTATGGCTACACCTTC.

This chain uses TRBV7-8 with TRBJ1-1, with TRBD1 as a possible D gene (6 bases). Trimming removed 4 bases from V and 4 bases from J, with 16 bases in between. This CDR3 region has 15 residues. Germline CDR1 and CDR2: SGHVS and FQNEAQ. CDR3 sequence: CASSSSRQALTEAFF. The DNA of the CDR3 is TGTGCCAGCAGCTCCTCCCGACAGGCTCTCACTGAAGCTTTCTTT.

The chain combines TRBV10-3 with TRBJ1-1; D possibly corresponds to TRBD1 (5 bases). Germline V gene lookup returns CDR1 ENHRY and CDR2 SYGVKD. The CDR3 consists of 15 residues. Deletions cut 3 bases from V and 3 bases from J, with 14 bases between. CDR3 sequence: CAISESTGGDTEAFF. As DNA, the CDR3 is TGTGCCATCAGTGAATCGACGGGAGGGGACACTGAAGCTTTCTTT.

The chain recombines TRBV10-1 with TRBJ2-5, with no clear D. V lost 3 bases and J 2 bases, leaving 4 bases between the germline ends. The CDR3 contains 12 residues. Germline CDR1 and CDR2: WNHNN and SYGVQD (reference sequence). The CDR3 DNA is TGCGCCAGCAGTGATTATCAAGAGACCCAGTACTTC. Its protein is CASSDYQETQYF.

CDR3 residues: CASRVRGISNQPQHF. Written as DNA, the CDR3 is TGTGCCAGCAGAGTCAGGGGGATCAGCAATCAGCCCCAGCATTTT. J is TRBJ1-5 and V is TRBV28, with 7 bases identical to TRBD1. The CDR3 extends over 15 amino acids. Trimming took 6 bases from V and 1 from J; bases not matched to a gene: 6. The V gene's germline CDR1 is MDHEN and CDR2 SYDVKM.

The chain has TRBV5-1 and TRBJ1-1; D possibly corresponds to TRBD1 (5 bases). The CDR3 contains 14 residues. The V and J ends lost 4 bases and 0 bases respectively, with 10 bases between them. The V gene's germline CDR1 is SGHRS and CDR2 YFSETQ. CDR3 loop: CASSATALNTEAFF. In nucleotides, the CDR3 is TGCGCCAGCAGCGCGACAGCTTTGAACACTGAAGCTTTCTTT.

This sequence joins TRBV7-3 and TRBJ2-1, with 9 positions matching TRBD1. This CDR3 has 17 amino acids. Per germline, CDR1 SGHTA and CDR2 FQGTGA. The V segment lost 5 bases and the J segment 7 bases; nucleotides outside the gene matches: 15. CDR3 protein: CASSDQSGQGVRNEQFF. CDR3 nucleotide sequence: TGTGCCAGCAGCGACCAGTCGGGACAGGGTGTTAGGAATGAGCAGTTCTTC.

The CDR3 coding sequence is TGTGCCAGCAGTGAAGTTTCGGGGACAGGGAATGGCTACACCTTC. Its protein product is CASSEVSGTGNGYTF. The genes are TRBV6-1 and TRBJ1-2, with 9 bases lining up with TRBD1. Trimming took 1 base from V and 6 from J; bases not matched to a gene: 6. The CDR3 spans 15 residues. CDR1 and CDR2 (germline): MNHNS, SASEGT.

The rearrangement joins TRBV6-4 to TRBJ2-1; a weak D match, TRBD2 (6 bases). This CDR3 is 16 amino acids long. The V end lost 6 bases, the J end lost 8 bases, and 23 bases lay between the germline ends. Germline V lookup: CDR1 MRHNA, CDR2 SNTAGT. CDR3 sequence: CASSCRGPKRAHEQFF. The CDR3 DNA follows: TGTGCCAGCAGCTGCCGGGGACCCAAGCGGGCCCATGAGCAGTTCTTC.

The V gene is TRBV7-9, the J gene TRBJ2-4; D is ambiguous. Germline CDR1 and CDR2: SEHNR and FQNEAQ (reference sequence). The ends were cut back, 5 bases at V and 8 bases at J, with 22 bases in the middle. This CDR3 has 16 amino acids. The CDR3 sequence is CASSPSIGPQRDIQYF. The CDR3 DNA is TGTGCCAGCAGCCCCTCGATAGGCCCTCAACGGGACATTCAGTACTTC.

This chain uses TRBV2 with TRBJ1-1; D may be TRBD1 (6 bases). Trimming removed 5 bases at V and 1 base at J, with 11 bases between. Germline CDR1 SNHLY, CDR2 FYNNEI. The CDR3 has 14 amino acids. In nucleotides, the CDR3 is TGTGCCAGCAGTAGGGAAGGGGGGAACACTGAAGCTTTCTTT. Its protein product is CASSREGGNTEAFF.

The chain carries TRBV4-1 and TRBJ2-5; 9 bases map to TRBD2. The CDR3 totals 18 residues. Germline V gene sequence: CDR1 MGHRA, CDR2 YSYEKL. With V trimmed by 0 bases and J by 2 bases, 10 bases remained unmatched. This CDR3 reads CASSQDLSSGGTQETQYF. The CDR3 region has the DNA TGCGCCAGCAGCCAAGATTTGTCAAGCGGGGGGACTCAAGAGACCCAGTACTTC.

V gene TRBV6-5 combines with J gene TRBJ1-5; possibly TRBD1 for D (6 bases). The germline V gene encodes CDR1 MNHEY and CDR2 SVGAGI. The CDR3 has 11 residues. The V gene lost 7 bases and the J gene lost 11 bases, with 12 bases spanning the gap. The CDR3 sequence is CASKQGRTQHF. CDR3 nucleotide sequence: TGTGCCAGCAAACAGGGACGGACCCAGCATTTT.

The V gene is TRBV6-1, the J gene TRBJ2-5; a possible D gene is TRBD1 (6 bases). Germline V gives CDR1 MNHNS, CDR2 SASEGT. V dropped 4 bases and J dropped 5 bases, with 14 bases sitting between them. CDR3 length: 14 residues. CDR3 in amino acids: CASSAGHGLETQYF. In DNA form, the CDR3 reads TGTGCCAGCAGTGCGGGACACGGGTTGGAGACCCAGTACTTC.

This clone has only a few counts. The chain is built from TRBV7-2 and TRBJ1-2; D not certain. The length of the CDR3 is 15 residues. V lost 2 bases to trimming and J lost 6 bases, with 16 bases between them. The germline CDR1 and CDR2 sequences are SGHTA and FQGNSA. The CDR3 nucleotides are TGTGCCAGCAGCTTACCAGAAAGAGGGATGAATGGCTACACCTTC. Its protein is CASSLPERGMNGYTF. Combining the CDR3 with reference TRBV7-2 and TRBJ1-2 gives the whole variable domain GAGVSQSPSNKVTEKGKDVELRCDPISGHTALYWYRQSLGQGLEFLIYFQGNSAPDKSGLPSDRFSAERTGGSVSTLTIQRTQQEDSAVYLCASSLPERGMNGYTFGSGTRLTVV.

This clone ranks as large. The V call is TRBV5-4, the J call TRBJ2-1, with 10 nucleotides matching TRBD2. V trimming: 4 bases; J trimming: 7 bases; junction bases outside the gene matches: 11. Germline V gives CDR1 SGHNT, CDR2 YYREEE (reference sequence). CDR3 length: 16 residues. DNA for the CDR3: TGTGCCAGCAGCATGAGCGGGGGGGCCGCTGAGAATGAGCAGTTCTTC. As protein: CASSMSGGAAENEQFF. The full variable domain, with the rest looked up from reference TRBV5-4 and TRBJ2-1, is ETGVTQSPTHLIKTRGQQVTLRCSSQSGHNTVSWYQQALGQGPQFIFQYYREEENGRGNFPPRFSGLQFPNYSSELNVNALELDDSALYLCASSMSGGAAENEQFFGPGTRLTVL.

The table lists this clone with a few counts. For the CDR3, the DNA is TGCGCCAGCAGCGCCACAGGGACGCCTAACTATGGCTACACCTTC. It specifies CASSATGTPNYGYTF. The chain employs TRBV5-1 and TRBJ1-2; possibly TRBD1 for D (6 bases). CDR1 is SGHRS and CDR2 is YFSETQ in the germline V gene. V dropped 4 bases and J dropped 0 bases, with 13 bases sitting between them. The CDR3 sequence is 15 residues long.

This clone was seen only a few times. The CDR3 DNA reads TGCAGCGTCGTGTCACGTAGAACAGGGAACACTGAAGCTTTCTTT. It codes for CSVVSRRTGNTEAFF. The V and J genes are TRBV29-1 and TRBJ1-1, with D tentatively TRBD1 (5 bases). The V gene lost 6 bases and the J gene lost 1 base, with 18 bases spanning the gap. Per the germline V gene, CDR1 is SQVTM and CDR2 is ANQGSEA. The length of the CDR3 is 15 residues.

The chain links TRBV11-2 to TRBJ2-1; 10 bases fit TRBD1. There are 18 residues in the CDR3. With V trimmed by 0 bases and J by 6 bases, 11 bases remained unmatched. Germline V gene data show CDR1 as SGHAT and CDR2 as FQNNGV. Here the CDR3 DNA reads TGTGCCAGCAGCTTAGATGTCCCGGACAGGGGGATTGGCAATGAGCAGTTCTTC. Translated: CASSLDVPDRGIGNEQFF.

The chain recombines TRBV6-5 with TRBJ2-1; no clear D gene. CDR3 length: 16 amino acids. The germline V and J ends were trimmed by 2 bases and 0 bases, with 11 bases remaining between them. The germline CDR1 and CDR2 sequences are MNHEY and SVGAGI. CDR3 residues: CASSYKPWSSYNEQFF. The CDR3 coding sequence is TGTGCCAGCAGTTACAAACCTTGGAGCTCCTACAATGAGCAGTTCTTC.

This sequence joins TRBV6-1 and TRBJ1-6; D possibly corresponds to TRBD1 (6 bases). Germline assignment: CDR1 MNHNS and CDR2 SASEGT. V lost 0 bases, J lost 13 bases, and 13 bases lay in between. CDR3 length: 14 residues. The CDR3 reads CASSEARGGPPLHF. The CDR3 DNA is TGTGCCAGCAGTGAAGCGCGCGGGGGGCCCCCCCTCCACTTT.

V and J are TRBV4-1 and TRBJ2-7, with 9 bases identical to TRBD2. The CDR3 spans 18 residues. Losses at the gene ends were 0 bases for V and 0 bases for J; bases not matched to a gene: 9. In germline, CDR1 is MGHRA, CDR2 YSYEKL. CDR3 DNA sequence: TGCGCCAGCAGCCAAGATAGGCTAGCGGGGCGTAACTCCTACGAGCAGTACTTC. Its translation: CASSQDRLAGRNSYEQYF.

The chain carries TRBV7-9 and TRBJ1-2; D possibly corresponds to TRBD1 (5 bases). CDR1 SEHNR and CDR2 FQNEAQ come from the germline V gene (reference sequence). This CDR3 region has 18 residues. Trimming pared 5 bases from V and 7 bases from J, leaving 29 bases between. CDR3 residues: CASSPTRGGEGHRGGYTF. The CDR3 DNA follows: TGTGCCAGCAGCCCTACCCGGGGAGGAGAGGGGCATAGAGGTGGCTACACCTTC.

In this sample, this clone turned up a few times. This CDR3 reads CASEPTGGIEAFF. For the CDR3, the DNA is TGTGCCAGCGAGCCGACAGGGGGCATTGAAGCTTTCTTT. The gene calls are TRBV14 and TRBJ1-1; 10 nucleotides match TRBD1. The germline gives CDR1 SGHDN, CDR2 FVKESK. The ends lost 8 bases at V and 7 bases at J; junction bases unmatched: 7. CDR3 size: 13 residues.

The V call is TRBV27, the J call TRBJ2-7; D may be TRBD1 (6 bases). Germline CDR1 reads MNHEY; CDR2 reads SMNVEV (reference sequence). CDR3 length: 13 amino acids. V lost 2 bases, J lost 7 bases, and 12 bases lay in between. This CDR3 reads CASSLRPQGEQYF. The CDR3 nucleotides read TGTGCCAGCAGTTTAAGGCCGCAGGGGGAGCAGTACTTC.